This T cell receptor (beta chain) is drawn from a study of cytomegalovirus exposure and HLA in healthy donors. Germline V gene data show CDR1 as MNHEY and CDR2 as SMNVEV (reference sequence). Trimming pared 7 bases from V and 4 bases from J, leaving 17 bases between. The CDR3 extends over 15 amino acids. 13 Jbeta primers and 60 Vbeta primers were used for the PCR. Measured with immunoSEQ multiplex PCR; TCRdb has only the in-frame clones, and not every one. The sample carries roughly 110,000 clones, 82% recorded once. The sequenced sample was PBMCs. The V call is TRBV27, the J call TRBJ1-5, with D perhaps matching TRBD1 (6 bases). This TCR was recovered from a man aged 45-60 years in good health and CMV-seronegative. CDR3 nucleotide sequence: TGTGCCAGCAACCAGAAGGGGGTAGGGAATCAGCCCCAGCATTTT. Translated: CASNQKGVGNQPQHF.